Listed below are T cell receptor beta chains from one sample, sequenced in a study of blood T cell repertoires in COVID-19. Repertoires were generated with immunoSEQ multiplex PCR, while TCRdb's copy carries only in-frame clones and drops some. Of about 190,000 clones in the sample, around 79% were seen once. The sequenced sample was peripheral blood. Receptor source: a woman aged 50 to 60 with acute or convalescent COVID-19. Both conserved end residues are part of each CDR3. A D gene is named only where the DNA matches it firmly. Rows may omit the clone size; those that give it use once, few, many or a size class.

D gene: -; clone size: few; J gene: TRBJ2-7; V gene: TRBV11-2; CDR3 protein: CASSLSRGEQYF; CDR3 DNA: TGTGCCAGCAGCTTAAGTCGCGGCGAGCAGTACTTC
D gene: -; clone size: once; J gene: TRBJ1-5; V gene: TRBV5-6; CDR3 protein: CASSFQGRSNQPQHF; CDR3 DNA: TGTGCCAGCAGCTTTCAGGGTAGGAGCAATCAGCCCCAGCATTTT
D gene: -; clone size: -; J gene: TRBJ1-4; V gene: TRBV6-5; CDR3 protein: CASSYRGGEKLFF; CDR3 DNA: TGTGCCAGCAGTTACAGGGGTGGGGAAAAACTGTTTTTT
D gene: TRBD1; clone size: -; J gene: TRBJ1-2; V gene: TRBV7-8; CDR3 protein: CASSLGQGAYGYTF; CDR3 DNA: TGTGCCAGCAGCTTAGGACAGGGAGCCTATGGCTACACCTTC
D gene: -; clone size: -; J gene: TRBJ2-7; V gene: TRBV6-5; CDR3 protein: CASSRSATPSREQYF; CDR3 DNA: TGTGCCAGCAGTAGAAGCGCCACTCCTTCTAGGGAGCAGTACTTC
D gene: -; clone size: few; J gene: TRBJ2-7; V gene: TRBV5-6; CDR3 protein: CASSLIGGEYEQYF; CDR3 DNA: TGTGCCAGCAGCTTGATAGGGGGGGAATACGAGCAGTACTTC
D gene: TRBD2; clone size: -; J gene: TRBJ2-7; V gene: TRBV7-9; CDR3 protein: CASSLVAGIREQYF; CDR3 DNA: TGTGCCAGCAGCTTAGTAGCGGGAATTCGGGAGCAGTACTTC
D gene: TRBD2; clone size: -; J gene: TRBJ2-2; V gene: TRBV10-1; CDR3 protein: CASSPSGGYTGELFF; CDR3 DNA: TGCGCCAGCAGTCCCTCGGGAGGGTACACCGGGGAGCTGTTTTTT
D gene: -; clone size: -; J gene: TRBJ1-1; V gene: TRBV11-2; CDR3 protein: CASSSSLLTGEAFF; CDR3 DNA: TGTGCCAGCAGCTCCTCTCTTCTGACTGGTGAAGCTTTCTTT
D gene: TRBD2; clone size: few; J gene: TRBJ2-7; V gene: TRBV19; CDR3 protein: CASSTTGLANEQYF; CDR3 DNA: TGTGCCAGTAGTACGACGGGACTAGCAAACGAGCAGTACTTC
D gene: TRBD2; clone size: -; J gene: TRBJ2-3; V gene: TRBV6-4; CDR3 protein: CASSFSAGGSTDTQYF; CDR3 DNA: TGTGCCAGCAGCTTCTCCGCGGGGGGTAGCACAGATACGCAGTATTTT
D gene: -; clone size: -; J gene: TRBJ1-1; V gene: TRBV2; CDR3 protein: CASSANREVNTEAFF; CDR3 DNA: TGTGCCAGCAGTGCCAACAGGGAAGTGAACACTGAAGCTTTCTTT
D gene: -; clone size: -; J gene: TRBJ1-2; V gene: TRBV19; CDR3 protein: CASSAPRTEGGYTF; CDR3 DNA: TGTGCCAGTAGTGCCCCACGGACGGAGGGGGGCTACACCTTC